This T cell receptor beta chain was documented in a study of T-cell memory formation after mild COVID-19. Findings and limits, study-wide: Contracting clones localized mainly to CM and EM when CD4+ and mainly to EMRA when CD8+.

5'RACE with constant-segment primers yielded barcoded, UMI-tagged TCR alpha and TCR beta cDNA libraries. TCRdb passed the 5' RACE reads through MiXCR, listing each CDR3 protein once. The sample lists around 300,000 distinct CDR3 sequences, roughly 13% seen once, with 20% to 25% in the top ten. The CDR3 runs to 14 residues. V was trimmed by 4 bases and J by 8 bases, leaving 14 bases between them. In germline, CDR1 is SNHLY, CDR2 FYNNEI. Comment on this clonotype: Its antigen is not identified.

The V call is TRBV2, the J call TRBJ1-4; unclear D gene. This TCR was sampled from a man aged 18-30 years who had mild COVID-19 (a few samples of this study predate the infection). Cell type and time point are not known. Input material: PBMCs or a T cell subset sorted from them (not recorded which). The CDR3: CASSGAPTREKLFF. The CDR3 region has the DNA TGTGCCAGCAGTGGGGCCCCGACGAGGGAAAAACTGTTTTTT.